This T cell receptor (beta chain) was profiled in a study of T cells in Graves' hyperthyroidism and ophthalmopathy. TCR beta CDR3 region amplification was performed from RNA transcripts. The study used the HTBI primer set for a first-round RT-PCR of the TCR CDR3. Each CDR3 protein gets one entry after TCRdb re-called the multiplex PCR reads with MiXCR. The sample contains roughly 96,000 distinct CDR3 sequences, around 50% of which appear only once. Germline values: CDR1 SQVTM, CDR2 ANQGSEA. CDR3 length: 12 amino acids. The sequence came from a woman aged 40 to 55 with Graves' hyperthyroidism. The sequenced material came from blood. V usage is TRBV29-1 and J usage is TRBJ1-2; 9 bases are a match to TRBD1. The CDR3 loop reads CSGGTGYYGYTF. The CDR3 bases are TGCAGTGGCGGGACAGGGTACTATGGCTACACCTTC. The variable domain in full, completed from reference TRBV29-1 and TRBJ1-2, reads SAVISQKPSRDICQRGTSLTIQCQVDSQVTMMFWYRQQPGQSLTLIATANQGSEATYESGFVIDKFPISRPNLTFSTLTVSNMSPEDSSIYLCSGGTGYYGYTFGSGTRLTVV.